Each of the 25 T cell receptor beta chains below was sequenced from the same sample in a study of blood T cell repertoires in COVID-19. Data came from immunoSEQ multiplex PCR; TCRdb stores just in-frame clones and leaves some out. The table has a few hundred thousand clones, roughly 80% seen once. Sequencing was performed on peripheral blood. Every receptor here comes from a young woman with acute or convalescent COVID-19.

This chain connects TRBV7-2 to TRBJ2-1, with 8 bases fitting TRBD2. CDR3 length: 19 residues. Germline V gene sequence: CDR1 SGHTA, CDR2 FQGNSA. V dropped 5 bases and J dropped 7; count of bases not matched to a gene: 22. For the CDR3, the DNA is TGTGCCAGCAGCCCTAAACCGAGCGGGACGGGAGGGCCAAGGAATGAGCAGTTCTTC. Amino acid sequence: CASSPKPSGTGGPRNEQFF. Filled out from reference TRBV7-2 and TRBJ2-1, the complete variable domain reads GAGVSQSPSNKVTEKGKDVELRCDPISGHTALYWYRQSLGQGLEFLIYFQGNSAPDKSGLPSDRFSAERTGGSVSTLTIQRTQQEDSAVYLCASSPKPSGTGGPRNEQFFGPGTRLTVL.

CDR3 sequence reads: CASSLGGTSLRETQYF. In DNA form, the CDR3 reads TGTGCCAGCAGCTTAGGGGGGACTAGTCTGCGGGAGACCCAGTACTTC. The chain employs TRBV11-2 and TRBJ2-5; 8 bases map to TRBD2. Germline lookup yields CDR1 SGHAT and CDR2 FQNNGV. V was pared by 1 base and J by 5 bases, with 9 bases of the junction left unmatched. The CDR3 covers 16 residues.

The chain joins TRBV11-2 to TRBJ2-7; weak D call: TRBD2 (6 bases). CDR1 and CDR2 (germline): SGHAT, FQNNGV. This CDR3 is 15 amino acids long. V dropped 2 bases and J dropped 3 bases, with 14 bases sitting between them. Here the CDR3 DNA reads TGTGCCAGCAGCTTAATCTGGGACTCAAGCTACGAGCAGTACTTC. Translation: CASSLIWDSSYEQYF. The full variable domain, in which reference TRBV11-2 and TRBJ2-7 provide the parts outside the CDR3, is EAGVAQSPRYKIIEKRQSVAFWCNPISGHATLYWYQQILGQGPKLLIQFQNNGVVDDSQLPKDRFSAERLKGVDSTLKIQPAKLEDSAVYLCASSLIWDSSYEQYFGPGTRLTVT.

J is TRBJ1-2 and V is TRBV19; D unclear. The CDR3 extends over 11 amino acids. CDR1 LNHDA and CDR2 SQIVND come from the germline V gene (reference sequence). Trimming shortened V by 6 bases and J by 5 bases, and 7 bases separated the two germline ends. The CDR3 loop is CASRQRYGYTF. The CDR3 nucleotides are TGTGCCAGTAGACAGAGATATGGCTACACCTTC.

The rearrangement uses TRBV6-2 or TRBV6-3 and TRBJ1-1, with TRBD1 as a possible D gene (5 bases). The V gene lost 0 bases and the J gene lost 4 bases, with 12 bases spanning the gap. The CDR3 contains 15 residues. The germline CDR1 and CDR2 sequences are MNHEY and SVGEGT. The chain's CDR3 is CASSYSPPGGTEAFF. The CDR3 nucleotides read TGTGCCAGCAGTTACTCGCCACCGGGGGGCACTGAAGCTTTCTTT.

The genes are TRBV4-3 and TRBJ2-2, with 7 positions matching TRBD2. Unmatched junction bases numbered 6, after V lost 0 bases and J lost 5 bases. The CDR3 contains 16 residues. Germline CDR1 is LGHNA and CDR2 is YSLEER. CDR3 sequence reads: CASSQEGGRATGELFF. The CDR3 DNA follows: TGCGCCAGCAGCCAAGAGGGGGGGAGAGCAACCGGGGAGCTGTTTTTT.

The J gene is TRBJ2-2, the V gene TRBV9, with 10 bases matching TRBD2. This CDR3 region has 17 residues. Germline V gene sequence: CDR1 SGDLS, CDR2 YYNGEE. With V trimmed by 2 bases and J by 4 bases, 8 bases remained unmatched. CDR3: CASSVGWTSGLTGELFF. The CDR3 DNA sequence: TGTGCCAGCAGCGTGGGTTGGACTAGCGGTCTCACCGGGGAGCTGTTTTTT. Full variable domain (outside the CDR3, taken from reference TRBV9 and TRBJ2-2): DSGVTQTPKHLITATGQRVTLRCSPRSGDLSVYWYQQSLDQGLQFLIQYYNGEERAKGNILERFSAQQFPDLHSELNLSSLELGDSALYFCASSVGWTSGLTGELFFGEGSRLTVL.

The chain is built from TRBV19 and TRBJ2-7; 10 bases are shared with TRBD2. The trim removed 4 bases at V and 4 bases at J, leaving 10 bases unmatched. The CDR3 is 16 residues long. Germline V CDR1 and CDR2: LNHDA, SQIVND (reference sequence). The CDR3 DNA is TGTGCCAGTAGTACACACTTGGAGCGGGAGGGATACGAGCAGTACTTC. Its protein is CASSTHLEREGYEQYF.

This clone was counted only a few times. The chain couples TRBV25-1 to TRBJ2-1; D perhaps matches TRBD1 (5 bases). CDR1 is MGHDK and CDR2 is SYGVNS in the germline V gene. The CDR3 consists of 16 residues. Trimming stripped 0 bases from V and 9 bases from J, with 18 bases between. This CDR3 reads CASSEYTVVQGAEQFF. The CDR3 DNA sequence: TGTGCCAGCAGTGAATATACCGTCGTGCAAGGGGCTGAGCAGTTCTTC.

The chain uses TRBV4-3 and TRBJ2-7; 7 bases line up with TRBD2. The CDR3 loop spans 15 amino acids. CDR1 LGHNA and CDR2 YSLEER come from the germline V gene. V dropped 1 base and J dropped 3; count of bases not matched to a gene: 6. CDR3 nucleotides: TGCGCCAGCAGCCAAGGGGCTAGCGGAAACTACGAGCAGTACTTC. As protein: CASSQGASGNYEQYF.

The gene calls are TRBV6-5 and TRBJ2-4, with D tentatively TRBD1 (6 bases). The CDR3 contains 11 residues. The V gene lost 10 bases and the J gene lost 10 bases, with 14 bases spanning the gap. Looked up from germline, CDR1 is MNHEY and CDR2 is SVGAGI. This CDR3 reads CATTGHAIQYF. CDR3 DNA sequence: TGTGCCACCACGGGACATGCGATTCAGTACTTC.

The chain employs TRBV5-5 and TRBJ2-7; 7 nucleotides match TRBD2. There are 15 residues in the CDR3. J gave up 2 bases and V 4 bases, and 9 bases lay outside the gene matches. Germline lookup yields CDR1 SGHKS and CDR2 YYEKEE (reference sequence). CDR3 nucleotide sequence: TGTGCCAGCAGCCTGGACGCCGGGACTACCTACGAGCAGTACTTC. The encoded protein is CASSLDAGTTYEQYF.

This chain links TRBV7-2 with TRBJ1-1; 7 nucleotides agree with TRBD1. J was trimmed by 4 bases and V by 3 bases; bases with no gene match: 2. Germline V gene lookup returns CDR1 SGHTA and CDR2 FQGNSA. The CDR3 sequence is 13 residues long. CDR3 protein: CASSLHRGTEAFF. The CDR3 DNA sequence: TGTGCCAGCAGCTTGCACAGGGGCACTGAAGCTTTCTTT.

The chain recombines TRBV19 with TRBJ1-1, with D possibly being TRBD1 (6 bases). V lost 7 bases to trimming and J lost 9 bases, with 12 bases between them. This CDR3 region has 11 residues. Germline CDR1 LNHDA, CDR2 SQIVND (reference sequence). CDR3 loop: CASNDRYQAFF. DNA of the CDR3: TGTGCCAGTAACGACAGGTATCAAGCTTTCTTT.

The rearrangement uses TRBV29-1 and TRBJ1-3; 7 positions match TRBD1. V was pared by 4 bases and J by 7 bases, with 10 bases of the junction left unmatched. This CDR3 spans 14 amino acids. Germline CDR1 is SQVTM and CDR2 is ANQGSEA. The CDR3 is CSVAPSGTVNTIYF. The CDR3 bases are TGCAGCGTTGCCCCCTCCGGGACAGTTAACACCATATATTTT.

The chain carries TRBV19 and TRBJ2-7; 10 nucleotides align to TRBD2. Trimming took 5 bases from V and 4 from J; bases not matched to a gene: 8. CDR1 is LNHDA, CDR2 SQIVND, per germline (reference sequence). This CDR3 is 15 amino acids long. The CDR3 DNA sequence: TGTGCCAGTAGTTCCTGGACTAGCGGAAAGTACGAGCAGTACTTC. Encoded protein: CASSSWTSGKYEQYF.

The J gene is TRBJ2-1, the V gene TRBV4-3; 8 nucleotides align to TRBD2. The junction had 4 bases not matched to a gene; V was cut back by 3 bases and J by 0 bases. This CDR3 has 16 amino acids. CDR1 and CDR2 from the germline V gene are LGHNA and YSLEER. The CDR3 coding sequence is TGCGCCAGCAGCCAGGTAGCGGGAAGCTCCTACAATGAGCAGTTCTTC. Translated, it gives CASSQVAGSSYNEQFF.

This clone was detected only once. The chain carries TRBV7-9 and TRBJ2-7, with a weak D call TRBD2 (7 bases). The V end was cut by 7 bases, the J end by 4 bases, with 14 bases between. Germline loops: CDR1 SEHNR, CDR2 FQNEAQ (reference sequence). The CDR3 sequence is 13 residues long. In nucleotides, the CDR3 is TGTGCCAGCATCCACGAGGGGGGGTACGAGCAGTACTTC. Translated: CASIHEGGYEQYF. Together with reference TRBV7-9 and TRBJ2-7, the CDR3 gives the full variable domain: DTGVSQNPRHKITKRGQNVTFRCDPISEHNRLYWYRQTLGQGPEFLTYFQNEAQLEKSRLLSDRFSAERPKGSFSTLEIQRTEQGDSAMYLCASIHEGGYEQYFGPGTRLTVT.

The rearrangement joins TRBV3-1 (or the pseudogene TRBV3-2) to TRBJ2-3; 10 bases are a match to TRBD1. V shed 7 bases, J shed 3 bases, and the junction held 16 bases outside the gene matches. This CDR3 has 18 amino acids. Germline V gives CDR1 LGHDT, CDR2 YNNKEL (reference sequence). In DNA form, the CDR3 reads TGTGCCAGCATCCCCGGGACAGGGGTGTGTGAAGTAACAGATACGCAGTATTTT. This translates into CASIPGTGVCEVTDTQYF.

The chain recombines TRBV18 with TRBJ2-7; TRBD1 is a possible D gene (6 bases). CDR3 length: 14 amino acids. CDR1 and CDR2 (germline): KGHSH, LQKENI. The ends were cut back, 3 bases at V and 4 bases at J, with 13 bases in the middle. The CDR3 nucleotides are TGTGCCAGCTCACCCCAGGGGTATGGGTACGAGCAGTACTTC. This encodes CASSPQGYGYEQYF.

This chain connects TRBV7-3 to TRBJ2-5; the match to TRBD2 covers 13 bases. CDR3 size: 15 residues. Looked up from germline, CDR1 is SGHTA and CDR2 is FQGTGA. The V gene end was trimmed by 3 bases and the J gene end by 5 bases; junction bases not matched to a gene: 3. DNA for the CDR3: TGTGCCAGCAGCTTGGGGACTAGCGGGATGGAGACCCAGTACTTC. Protein product: CASSLGTSGMETQYF.

V gene TRBV11-3 combines with J gene TRBJ1-1; D ambiguous. Between the trimmed V and J ends, which lost 1 base and 1 base, there was a span of 7 bases. The CDR3 extends over 14 amino acids. From germline, CDR1 is SGHNT and CDR2 YENEEA. The CDR3 here is CASSLGGGNTEAFF. The CDR3 bases are TGTGCCAGCAGCTTAGGGGGAGGGAACACTGAAGCTTTCTTT.

This rearrangement joins TRBV7-2 to TRBJ1-6; D gene uncertain. From germline, CDR1 is SGHTA and CDR2 FQGNSA. The CDR3 has 13 amino acids. Trimming removed 5 bases from V and 10 bases from J, with 12 bases in between. CDR3 nucleotides: TGTGCCAGCAGCAAAGAGGGTTTATCACCCCTCCACTTT. Translated: CASSKEGLSPLHF.

On this clone: Other DNA sequences of this sample code for an identical CDR3. CDR3 sequence: CASSELGGGYTF. In nucleotides, the CDR3 is TGTGCCAGCAGTGAACTGGGGGGTGGCTACACCTTC. This chain connects TRBV2 to TRBJ1-2; D is perhaps TRBD1 (5 bases). V dropped 2 bases and J dropped 7 bases, with 8 bases sitting between them. The CDR3 is made up of 12 amino acids. Germline CDR1 reads SNHLY; CDR2 reads FYNNEI. Based on the CDR3 plus reference TRBV2 and TRBJ1-2, the full variable domain is EPEVTQTPSHQVTQMGQEVILRCVPISNHLYFYWYRQILGQKVEFLVSFYNNEISEKSEIFDDQFSVERPDGSNFTLKIRSTKLEDSAMYFCASSELGGGYTFGSGTRLTVV.

This sequence joins TRBV23-1 and TRBJ2-7, with 7 bases that match TRBD2. Being an ORF, TRBV23-1 has a function that is uncertain. The length of the CDR3 is 14 residues. J gave up 2 bases and V 0 bases, and 1 base lay outside the gene matches. CDR3 sequence: CASSQSGGTYEQYF. CDR3 nucleotide sequence: TGCGCCAGCAGTCAATCCGGGGGGACCTACGAGCAGTACTTC.